This T cell receptor (beta chain) emerged from a study of CD8+ T cells in alopecia areata. Across the study: Scalp area affected, as a percentage, set the severity score of treated patients. Study results and limitations: Many expanded lesional clones persisted in scalp and blood during tofacitinib.

Treatment specified: oral pan-JAK inhibitor, 5-10 mg twice daily. Alopecia areata patients gave lesional scalp punch biopsies and peripheral blood samples. As the sequencing template, cDNA was produced by extracting RNA and reverse transcribing it. This table comes from immunoSEQ multiplex PCR, and its TCRdb copy is limited to in-frame clones, with some not included. The sample lists around 210,000 clones, around three fifths occurring once. Germline V gives CDR1 GTSNPN, CDR2 SVGIG (reference sequence). This CDR3 contains 13 residues. A note on this clone: Its antigen is not identified. An end of the junction differs from the germline gene, which may be a read error.

The sequenced sample was CD4+ T cells sorted from blood, obtained at week 4, from a patient treated with tofacitinib. The TCR sequence derives from a human donor with alopecia areata. The gene calls are TRBV30 and TRBJ2-1; D is uncertain. Written as DNA, the CDR3 is TGTGCCTGGAGTGGGGCGGAGTACACTGAGCAGTTCTTC. Translation: CAWSGAEYTEQFF.